This T cell receptor beta chain originates from a study of graft-versus-host responses after intestinal transplantation. TCRdb keeps only in-frame clones here, not all; method: immunoSEQ multiplex PCR. The sample carries under 100,000 clones, around 84% recorded once. Germline lookup yields CDR1 SNHLY and CDR2 FYNNEI. CDR3 length: 14 residues. Trimming removed 9 bases from V and 5 bases from J, with 19 bases in between. Of note for this clone: The antigen remains undetermined.

Study-level points and caveats: Early after transplant, HvG declines were associated with peak levels of circulating GvH clones.

This sequence was found in a human donor who received an intestinal transplant. The sample consisted of unstimulated CD4+ T cells sorted from spleen or lymph node cells, taken before intestinal transplant. V gene TRBV2 combines with J gene TRBJ2-5; a possible D gene is TRBD1 (5 bases). CDR3 sequence: CARRSPGFRETQYF. CDR3 DNA: TGTGCCAGGAGATCTCCAGGGTTTAGGGAGACCCAGTACTTC.